This TCR beta chain was captured by sequencing in a study of neurological immune-mediated disorders. Findings and limits, study-wide: Patients with HTLV-1-associated myelopathy showed the most TCR clonal expansion. Those with multiple sclerosis showed the least, falling below healthy controls. Phylogenetic grouping placed 18 of 34 multiple sclerosis patients' repertoires in one related-CDR3 cluster, a possible signature.

This clonotype was seen ten or more times. The antigen remains unidentified. TCRdb recomputed calls from the 5' RACE reads with MiXCR, one row per CDR3 protein. The sample lists 80,000 to 100,000 distinct CDR3 sequences, roughly 3.3% occurring once. Between the trimmed V and J ends, which lost 0 bases and 4 bases, there was a span of 6 bases. Germline lookup yields CDR1 DFQATT and CDR2 SNEGSKA (reference sequence). The length of the CDR3 is 12 residues. Sequencing was carried out using PBMCs. The chain links TRBV20-1 to TRBJ1-2; D gene ambiguous. The sequence derives from a woman aged 50 to 65 with multiple sclerosis. The DNA for the CDR3 is TGCAGTGCTAGAGAGTGGGGCTATGGCTACACCTTC. Protein sequence: CSAREWGYGYTF.